This T cell receptor beta chain appears in the sequencing data of a study of blood T cell repertoires in COVID-19. In the study overall: The samples span acute and convalescent COVID-19 from the United States, Italy and Spain. T cells, B-cell-depleted T cells, or PBMCs supplied cDNA or gDNA.

Per the germline V gene, CDR1 is SGHDT and CDR2 is YYEEEE. The V end lost 0 bases, the J end lost 3 bases, and 6 bases lay between the germline ends. There are 14 residues in the CDR3. Per the original data handling: How many nucleated cells were present was estimated from reference gene primer amplification. Sequencing was performed with immunoSEQ multiplex PCR; in TCRdb, only in-frame clones are kept and a portion is missing. The D gene and trimming were derived from the DNA, and the V and J assignments and clone size from that table. Counted here are around 190,000 clones, approximately 81% occurring once; the ten biggest clones make up 4.9%.

This sequence joins TRBV5-6 and TRBJ2-2; no firm D call. The TCR sequence derives from an elderly woman with acute or convalescent COVID-19. The sample taken for sequencing was peripheral blood. The CDR3 DNA reads TGTGCCAGCAGCTTGGACAGTTACACCGGGGAGCTGTTTTTT. As protein: CASSLDSYTGELFF.